Listed here are 17 T cell receptor beta chains from one sample, sequenced in a study of T cell responses to AZD1222 COVID-19 vaccine. Assay: immunoSEQ multiplex PCR; the TCRdb copy retains only in-frame clones and omits some. The table lists roughly 100,000 clones, approximately 81% of them singletons, with 17% in the top ten. The sequencing used peripheral blood, collected on day 0 of AZD1222 vaccination. These receptors were collected from an adult in good health.

V gene TRBV7-9 combines with J gene TRBJ1-4; D might be TRBD1 (5 bases). The CDR3 totals 15 residues. V lost 7 bases and J lost 0, with 12 bases in between. CDR1 SEHNR and CDR2 FQNEAQ come from the germline V gene (reference sequence). The CDR3 loop is CASTLGESTNEKLFF. The CDR3 DNA reads TGTGCCAGCACCTTGGGGGAGTCAACTAATGAAAAACTGTTTTTT.

The chain joins TRBV19 to TRBJ1-5, with no clear D. Per the germline V gene, CDR1 is LNHDA and CDR2 is SQIVND (reference sequence). V was clipped by 4 bases and J by 3 bases, with 4 bases between them. The length of the CDR3 is 12 residues. CDR3 nucleotide sequence: TGTGCCAGTAGTACCTTCAATCAGCCCCAGCATTTT. Its translation: CASSTFNQPQHF. Looking up the rest from reference TRBV19 and TRBJ1-5 gives the full variable domain: DGGITQSPKYLFRKEGQNVTLSCEQNLNHDAMYWYRQDPGQGLRLIYYSQIVNDFQKGDIAEGYSVSREKKESFPLTVTSAQKNPTAFYLCASSTFNQPQHFGDGTRLSIL.

This chain links TRBV11-3 with TRBJ2-2, with unresolved D. The CDR3 runs to 16 residues. V was shortened by 6 bases and J by 0 bases, with 14 bases between the two germline ends. Germline loops: CDR1 SGHNT, CDR2 YENEEA. The CDR3 nucleotides read TGTGCCAGCAGAAGAAGTACACCAGCGAACACCGGGGAGCTGTTTTTT. Translating it yields CASRRSTPANTGELFF.

This clone has just a few counts. The chain is built from TRBV10-2 and TRBJ1-5, with 8 bases identical to TRBD1. Per germline, CDR1 WSHSY and CDR2 SAAADI. V gave up 6 bases and J gave up 4 bases; unmatched junction bases: 2. The CDR3 has 13 residues. CDR3: CASRGQENQPQHF. In nucleotides, the CDR3 is TGCGCCAGCAGGGGACAGGAAAATCAGCCCCAGCATTTT.

J is TRBJ2-1 and V is TRBV10-2; D gene unclear. The CDR3 has 15 amino acids. The germline V gene encodes CDR1 WSHSY and CDR2 SAAADI. Trimming stripped 2 bases from V and 7 bases from J, with 15 bases between. CDR3 coding DNA: TGCGCCAGCAGTGAGGATGGCGGAGCCGGGAATGAGCAGTTCTTC. This translates into CASSEDGGAGNEQFF.

The V gene is TRBV4-3, the J gene TRBJ2-2; 10 positions match TRBD2. The germline CDR1 and CDR2 sequences are LGHNA and YSLEER. Trimming removed 0 bases from V and 3 bases from J; junction bases left unmatched: 7. CDR3 length equals 18 residues. CDR3 DNA sequence: TGCGCCAGCAGCCAAGAGGTTAGCGGGGGGACCTACACCGGGGAGCTGTTTTTT. It yields the protein CASSQEVSGGTYTGELFF.

This chain uses TRBV4-3 with TRBJ2-6; D is ambiguous. This CDR3 spans 17 amino acids. Germline V CDR1 and CDR2: LGHNA, YSLEER. V lost 1 base and J 0 bases, leaving 10 bases between the germline ends. CDR3 protein: CASSQVVRSSGANVLTF. The CDR3 DNA reads as TGCGCCAGCAGCCAAGTTGTCCGGTCCTCTGGGGCCAACGTCCTGACTTTC.

V is TRBV6-4 and J is TRBJ2-5; TRBD2 might be the D (6 bases). The ends were cut back, 4 bases at V and 5 bases at J, with 11 bases in the middle. CDR1 and CDR2 from the germline V gene are MRHNA and SNTAGT. The CDR3 has 13 amino acids. CDR3 loop: CASSASGVETQYF. DNA for the CDR3: TGTGCCAGCAGTGCCTCGGGGGTCGAGACCCAGTACTTC.

There are a few counts of this clone. The J gene is TRBJ1-5, the V gene TRBV5-5; D is uncertain. The V and J ends lost 0 bases and 4 bases respectively, with 14 bases between them. This CDR3 has 16 residues. Germline V gene lookup returns CDR1 SGHKS and CDR2 YYEKEE (reference sequence). CDR3 nucleotides: TGTGCCAGCAGCTTGGAAAGGGTTATCGGGAATCAGCCCCAGCATTTT. Residues: CASSLERVIGNQPQHF.

The chain uses TRBV30 and TRBJ1-2; D unclear. Trimming pared 2 bases from V and 5 bases from J, leaving 6 bases between. The CDR3 is made up of 11 amino acids. The germline gives CDR1 GTSNPN, CDR2 SVGIG (reference sequence). The CDR3 bases are TGTGCCTGGAGTTTAGCGTATGGCTACACCTTC. It translates to CAWSLAYGYTF.

The chain is built from TRBV10-3 and TRBJ1-2; 11 nucleotides line up with TRBD1. V lost 6 bases, J lost 1 base, and 7 bases stayed unmatched. Germline CDR1 reads ENHRY; CDR2 reads SYGVKD. This CDR3 comprises 16 residues. The CDR3 spells CAISEAGTGGNYGYTF. The CDR3 region has the DNA TGTGCCATCAGCGAGGCCGGGACAGGGGGTAACTATGGCTACACCTTC.

The V and J genes are TRBV3-1 (or the pseudogene TRBV3-2) and TRBJ1-3; D gene uncertain. From germline, CDR1 is LGHDT and CDR2 YNNKEL (reference sequence). The CDR3 totals 17 residues. Trimming took 1 base from V and 9 from J, leaving 22 bases between them. The CDR3 DNA is TGTGCCAGCAGCCAAGGTGGTCAGTTAGGCTTTCGAGGCACCATATATTTT. Encoded protein: CASSQGGQLGFRGTIYF.

This sequence joins TRBV25-1 and TRBJ2-1, with D perhaps TRBD1 (5 bases). The germline V gene encodes CDR1 MGHDK and CDR2 SYGVNS. The CDR3 totals 15 residues. Trimming shortened V by 3 bases and J by 2 bases, and 11 bases separated the two germline ends. CDR3 sequence reads: CASSDSSTAYNEQFF. The CDR3, as DNA: TGTGCCAGCAGTGACTCCTCGACAGCCTACAATGAGCAGTTCTTC.

The J gene is TRBJ1-1, the V gene TRBV5-1; D not certain. Trimming removed 2 bases at V and 4 bases at J, with 9 bases between. This CDR3 has 13 amino acids. Germline loops: CDR1 SGHRS, CDR2 YFSETQ. CDR3 protein: CASSFKSGTEAFF. The CDR3 DNA reads as TGCGCCAGCAGCTTTAAGAGCGGCACTGAAGCTTTCTTT.

DNA for the CDR3: TGTGCCAGCAGGTCCGGTGGGACTAATGAAAAACTGTTTTTT. This gives the protein CASRSGGTNEKLFF. The rearrangement joins TRBV6-6 to TRBJ1-4; D is undetermined. This CDR3 is 14 amino acids long. Germline CDR1 and CDR2: MNHNY and SVGAGI (reference sequence). Trimming shortened V by 6 bases and J by 2 bases, and 10 bases separated the two germline ends.

V gene TRBV7-9 combines with J gene TRBJ2-3; D is undetermined. Germline loops: CDR1 SEHNR, CDR2 FQNEAQ (reference sequence). The ends were cut back, 1 base at V and 1 base at J, with 9 bases in the middle. There are 15 residues in the CDR3. CDR3 bases: TGTGCCAGCAGCTTAGTTCTTCCCGGCACAGATACGCAGTATTTT. Protein sequence: CASSLVLPGTDTQYF.

The chain is built from TRBV5-1 and TRBJ2-2; TRBD1 aligns across 11 bases. Germline V gene lookup returns CDR1 SGHRS and CDR2 YFSETQ. Trimming cost V 2 bases and J 5 bases; bases outside gene matches: 2. The CDR3 loop spans 15 amino acids. CDR3 loop: CASSFGQGATGELFF. The CDR3 DNA sequence: TGCGCCAGCAGCTTCGGACAGGGGGCAACCGGGGAGCTGTTTTTT.